These T cell receptor beta chains were read from a single sample in a study of response to subunit inactivated influenza vaccine. TCRdb itself ran the RT-PCR reads through MiXCR, one entry per CDR3 protein. The sample records approximately 680,000 distinct CDR3 sequences, about 15% being singletons. The sample in question was PBMCs from blood, obtained roughly 13 days after vaccination. The receptors were sampled from a man aged 50 to 59 who received an inactivated influenza vaccine. CDR3s include the opening cysteine and the closing phenylalanine or tryptophan. A D gene is named only where the DNA matches it firmly. Size values are once, few and many counts, or a class for expanded clones, and some rows have none.

cdr3_aa: CASSPGPGPSYEQYF
cdr3_nt: TGTGCCAGCAGCCCTGGACCCGGACCTTCCTACGAGCAGTACTTC
j_call: TRBJ2-7
cdr3_length: 15
clone_size: -
d_call: -
v_call: TRBV27

cdr3_aa: CASSPRTGGGREQYF
cdr3_nt: TGTGCCAGCAGTCCAAGGACAGGGGGCGGTCGGGAGCAGTACTTC
j_call: TRBJ2-7
cdr3_length: 15
clone_size: few
d_call: TRBD1
v_call: TRBV12-3/TRBV12-4

cdr3_aa: CSASFGLAGAHVSSEQYF
cdr3_nt: TGCAGTGCTAGTTTTGGGCTAGCGGGCGCTCATGTTTCTTCCGAGCAGTACTTC
j_call: TRBJ2-7
cdr3_length: 18
clone_size: few
d_call: TRBD2
v_call: TRBV20-1

cdr3_aa: CASTPRVEQYF
cdr3_nt: TGTGCCAGCACCCCGAGAGTCGAGCAGTACTTC
j_call: TRBJ2-7
cdr3_length: 11
clone_size: -
d_call: -
v_call: TRBV2

cdr3_aa: CASSSPGLSEQFF
cdr3_nt: TGTGCCAGCAGCTCACCGGGACTTTCCGAGCAGTTCTTC
j_call: TRBJ2-1
cdr3_length: 13
clone_size: few
d_call: -
v_call: TRBV7-9

cdr3_aa: CASSYRTGAAEQYF
cdr3_nt: TGTGCCAGCAGCTACCGGACAGGGGCGGCCGAGCAGTACTTC
j_call: TRBJ2-7
cdr3_length: 14
clone_size: -
d_call: TRBD1
v_call: TRBV4-2

cdr3_aa: CASSFPGGAIDEQFF
cdr3_nt: TGCGCCAGCAGCTTCCCAGGGGGCGCGATAGATGAGCAGTTCTTC
j_call: TRBJ2-1
cdr3_length: 15
clone_size: -
d_call: TRBD1
v_call: TRBV5-1

cdr3_aa: CASSFGVRQPQHF
cdr3_nt: TGTGCCAGCAGCTTCGGGGTACGGCAGCCCCAGCATTTT
j_call: TRBJ1-5
cdr3_length: 13
clone_size: -
d_call: -
v_call: TRBV7-9

cdr3_aa: CSVVTAGNTIYF
cdr3_nt: TGCAGCGTTGTGACAGCTGGAAACACCATATATTTT
j_call: TRBJ1-3
cdr3_length: 12
clone_size: few
d_call: -
v_call: TRBV29-1

cdr3_aa: CASIPSVGMGEQFF
cdr3_nt: TGTGCCAGCATCCCTAGCGTGGGTATGGGTGAGCAGTTCTTC
j_call: TRBJ2-1
cdr3_length: 14
clone_size: -
d_call: -
v_call: TRBV5-4

cdr3_aa: CASSYFQGGHSNQPQHF
cdr3_nt: TGTGCCAGCAGTTACTTCCAGGGCGGACATAGCAATCAGCCCCAGCATTTT
j_call: TRBJ1-5
cdr3_length: 17
clone_size: -
d_call: -
v_call: TRBV6-2/TRBV6-3

cdr3_aa: CASSLARGQGMTYEQYF
cdr3_nt: TGTGCCAGCAGCTTAGCCCGCGGACAGGGGATGACCTACGAGCAGTACTTC
j_call: TRBJ2-7
cdr3_length: 17
clone_size: few
d_call: TRBD1
v_call: TRBV7-6

cdr3_aa: CASSTYRGMDEKLFF
cdr3_nt: TGTGCCAGCAGCACATACAGGGGAATGGATGAAAAACTGTTTTTT
j_call: TRBJ1-4
cdr3_length: 15
clone_size: few
d_call: TRBD1
v_call: TRBV7-8

cdr3_aa: CASSLTGRNTEAFF
cdr3_nt: TGTGCCAGCAGCTTGACAGGGAGGAACACTGAAGCTTTCTTT
j_call: TRBJ1-1
cdr3_length: 14
clone_size: -
d_call: TRBD1
v_call: TRBV7-2

cdr3_aa: CATSDKTGMRTDTQYF
cdr3_nt: TGTGCCACCAGTGATAAGACAGGGATGCGCACAGATACGCAGTATTTT
j_call: TRBJ2-3
cdr3_length: 16
clone_size: -
d_call: TRBD1
v_call: TRBV24-1

cdr3_aa: CAGSLGQLSYEQYF
cdr3_nt: TGTGCCGGCAGCTTGGGACAGCTATCCTACGAGCAGTACTTC
j_call: TRBJ2-7
cdr3_length: 14
clone_size: -
d_call: TRBD1
v_call: TRBV5-6

cdr3_aa: CSASSGHNSPLHF
cdr3_nt: TGCAGTGCTAGCTCGGGGCATAATTCACCCCTCCACTTT
j_call: TRBJ1-6
cdr3_length: 13
clone_size: few
d_call: -
v_call: TRBV20-1

cdr3_aa: CASSQGPAGNLYNEQFF
cdr3_nt: TGTGCCAGCAGCCAAGGGCCAGCGGGGAACCTATACAATGAGCAGTTCTTC
j_call: TRBJ2-1
cdr3_length: 17
clone_size: -
d_call: TRBD2
v_call: TRBV14

cdr3_aa: CASSQLAEAYEQYF
cdr3_nt: TGTGCCAGTAGCCAACTAGCGGAGGCCTACGAGCAGTACTTC
j_call: TRBJ2-7
cdr3_length: 14
clone_size: -
d_call: TRBD2
v_call: TRBV19

cdr3_aa: CASSPTSGRANNEQFF
cdr3_nt: TGTGCCAGCAGCCCTACTAGCGGGAGAGCGAACAATGAGCAGTTCTTC
j_call: TRBJ2-1
cdr3_length: 16
clone_size: few
d_call: TRBD2
v_call: TRBV7-9

cdr3_aa: CASSQGTSTDTQYF
cdr3_nt: TGCGCCAGCAGCCAAGGCACTAGCACAGATACGCAGTATTTT
j_call: TRBJ2-3
cdr3_length: 14
clone_size: many
d_call: -
v_call: TRBV3-1

cdr3_aa: CASSSVGGRTNTGELFF
cdr3_nt: TGTGCCAGCAGCTCCGTCGGTGGGCGTACGAACACCGGGGAGCTGTTTTTT
j_call: TRBJ2-2
cdr3_length: 17
clone_size: few
d_call: -
v_call: TRBV7-9

cdr3_aa: CSARDQIKQYEQYF
cdr3_nt: TGCAGTGCTAGAGATCAGATTAAGCAATACGAGCAGTACTTC
j_call: TRBJ2-7
cdr3_length: 14
clone_size: -
d_call: -
v_call: TRBV20-1

cdr3_aa: CAISESKEGAYGYTF
cdr3_nt: TGTGCCATCAGTGAGTCAAAGGAGGGCGCCTATGGCTACACCTTC
j_call: TRBJ1-2
cdr3_length: 15
clone_size: many
d_call: -
v_call: TRBV10-3

cdr3_aa: CSASGPSSYNEQFF
cdr3_nt: TGCAGTGCTAGCGGGCCTAGCTCCTACAATGAGCAGTTCTTC
j_call: TRBJ2-1
cdr3_length: 14
clone_size: -
d_call: -
v_call: TRBV20-1

cdr3_aa: CASSVAGSKETQYF
cdr3_nt: TGTGCCAGCAGCGTAGCGGGGTCAAAAGAGACCCAGTACTTC
j_call: TRBJ2-5
cdr3_length: 14
clone_size: many
d_call: TRBD2
v_call: TRBV5-5

cdr3_aa: CASSTTNTGPGTEAFF
cdr3_nt: TGCGCCAGCAGCACCACCAATACAGGCCCCGGCACTGAAGCTTTCTTT
j_call: TRBJ1-1
cdr3_length: 16
clone_size: -
d_call: -
v_call: TRBV5-1

cdr3_aa: CSASLLDRGSSPLHF
cdr3_nt: TGCAGTGCTAGTTTGTTGGACAGGGGATCATCACCCCTCCACTTT
j_call: TRBJ1-6
cdr3_length: 15
clone_size: many
d_call: TRBD1
v_call: TRBV20-1